What follows are 11 T cell receptor beta chains derived from one specimen sequenced in a study of blood T cell repertoires in COVID-19. TCRdb keeps only in-frame clones here, not all; method: immunoSEQ multiplex PCR. The sample holds 250,000 to 300,000 clones, about 89% seen once. Sequenced: PBMCs or T cells enriched from blood (not recorded which). The receptors derive from a man in his forties or fifties who had recovered from COVID-19.

The chain has TRBV11-2 and TRBJ2-1, with 7 nucleotides matching TRBD2. The germline V gene has CDR1 SGHAT and CDR2 FQNNGV. The CDR3 runs 14 residues. V shed 8 bases, J shed 0 bases, and the junction held 4 bases outside the gene matches. CDR3 in amino acids: CASQSGISYNEQFF. Here the CDR3 DNA reads TGTGCCAGCCAAAGCGGGATCTCCTACAATGAGCAGTTCTTC. Drawing the rest from reference TRBV11-2 and TRBJ2-1, the complete variable domain is EAGVAQSPRYKIIEKRQSVAFWCNPISGHATLYWYQQILGQGPKLLIQFQNNGVVDDSQLPKDRFSAERLKGVDSTLKIQPAKLEDSAVYLCASQSGISYNEQFFGPGTRLTVL.

The chain recombines TRBV18 with TRBJ1-1, with 8 bases matching TRBD1. The CDR3 covers 15 residues. Germline CDR1 reads KGHSH; CDR2 reads LQKENI. With V trimmed by 6 bases and J by 7 bases, 13 bases remained unmatched. CDR3: CASSLDRARGSEAFF. CDR3 DNA: TGTGCCAGCTCTCTGGACAGGGCAAGAGGGAGTGAAGCTTTCTTT.

J is TRBJ1-5 and V is TRBV5-6, with D tentatively TRBD1 (6 bases). V gave up 1 base and J gave up 6 bases, with 8 bases separating them. The germline CDR1 and CDR2 sequences are SGHDT and YYEEEE. The CDR3 runs to 13 residues. CDR3 bases: TGTGCCAGCAGCTTGACAGGGAGTCAGCCCCAGCATTTT. This translates into CASSLTGSQPQHF.

The V call is TRBV27, the J call TRBJ1-2; the D gene is possibly TRBD1 (6 bases). Germline CDR1 MNHEY, CDR2 SMNVEV (reference sequence). Trimming stripped 0 bases from V and 4 bases from J, with 12 bases between. There are 15 residues in the CDR3. In DNA form, the CDR3 reads TGTGCCAGCAGTTTATCCGGCAGGGGCGTCTATGGCTACACCTTC. Translated: CASSLSGRGVYGYTF.

The gene calls are TRBV9 and TRBJ2-6; 13 bases are a match to TRBD2. The CDR3 sequence is 17 residues long. The V gene end was trimmed by 4 bases and the J gene end by 3 bases; junction bases not matched to a gene: 4. The V gene's germline CDR1 is SGDLS and CDR2 YYNGEE. In DNA form, the CDR3 reads TGTGCCAGCAGCCGGACTAGCGGGAGAGGTGGGGCCAACGTCCTGACTTTC. It is translated as CASSRTSGRGGANVLTF. The full variable domain, its missing parts supplied by reference TRBV9 and TRBJ2-6, is DSGVTQTPKHLITATGQRVTLRCSPRSGDLSVYWYQQSLDQGLQFLIQYYNGEERAKGNILERFSAQQFPDLHSELNLSSLELGDSALYFCASSRTSGRGGANVLTFGAGSRLTVL.

The chain employs TRBV5-6 and TRBJ2-5; 7 positions agree with TRBD1. Per germline, CDR1 SGHDT and CDR2 YYEEEE. V dropped 2 bases and J dropped 4; count of bases not matched to a gene: 5. The CDR3 is made up of 14 amino acids. The CDR3 DNA sequence: TGTGCCAGCAGCTTCACAGGGGACGCAGAGACCCAGTACTTC. Protein sequence: CASSFTGDAETQYF.

The J gene is TRBJ2-6, the V gene TRBV19; a possible D gene is TRBD2 (5 bases). Germline V gene lookup returns CDR1 LNHDA and CDR2 SQIVND (reference sequence). The CDR3 loop spans 17 amino acids. Trimming removed 0 bases from V and 3 bases from J, with 12 bases in between. As DNA, the CDR3 is TGTGCCAGTAGTATAGATCGCCGCGGGTTTGGGGCCAACGTCCTGACTTTC. This encodes CASSIDRRGFGANVLTF. Supplemented by reference TRBV19 and TRBJ2-6, the full variable domain reads DGGITQSPKYLFRKEGQNVTLSCEQNLNHDAMYWYRQDPGQGLRLIYYSQIVNDFQKGDIAEGYSVSREKKESFPLTVTSAQKNPTAFYLCASSIDRRGFGANVLTFGAGSRLTVL.

The chain is built from TRBV4-1 and TRBJ2-1, with D hard to call. Germline V gives CDR1 MGHRA, CDR2 YSYEKL. This CDR3 is built from 14 residues. The V gene lost 1 base and the J gene lost 2 bases, with 6 bases spanning the gap. For the CDR3, the DNA is TGCGCCAGCAGCCAAGTGACAACCTACAATGAGCAGTTCTTC. This codes for CASSQVTTYNEQFF.

The sample holds a few counts of this clone. The chain joins TRBV28 to TRBJ2-6; TRBD2 agrees at 7 bases. CDR3 length: 16 amino acids. Germline CDR1 and CDR2: MDHEN and SYDVKM. Unmatched junction bases numbered 8, after V lost 7 bases and J lost 2 bases. CDR3 nucleotide sequence: TGTGCCAGCACTCGCGGAGGGAGGGCTGGGGCCAACGTCCTGACTTTC. This codes for CASTRGGRAGANVLTF.

The table lists this clone with a count of one. V and J are TRBV6-4 and TRBJ2-1, with D perhaps TRBD2 (5 bases). The CDR3 sequence is 14 residues long. V was pared by 7 bases and J by 8 bases, with 18 bases between. Germline-derived CDR1 and CDR2 are MRHNA and SNTAGT. CDR3 amino acids: CASNHPKSGDEQFF. CDR3 coding DNA: TGTGCCAGCAACCACCCTAAATCCGGGGATGAGCAGTTCTTC.

This rearrangement joins TRBV28 to TRBJ2-5, with D tentatively TRBD1 (6 bases). The CDR3 totals 16 residues. Between the trimmed V and J ends, which lost 7 bases and 2 bases, there was a span of 20 bases. Germline lookup yields CDR1 MDHEN and CDR2 SYDVKM. CDR3 nucleotides: TGTGCCAGCAACCGTGGAGCCCGCAGGGGACAAGAGACCCAGTACTTC. This translates into CASNRGARRGQETQYF.